One and the same sample provided the 8 T cell receptor beta chains below, sequenced in a study of identical twins. MiXCR was run by TCRdb on the 5' RACE reads, yielding one entry per CDR3 protein. The sample has under 500,000 distinct CDR3 sequences; more than 13% are singletons. The same specimen was also included in a second study, on yellow fever vaccine responses in identical twins.

What was sequenced was CD4+ T cells sorted from blood. These receptors all stem from a woman between 18 and 29 years old in good health.

The chain carries TRBV11-1 and TRBJ2-1; 13 nucleotides match TRBD2. Germline V gene data show CDR1 as SGHAT and CDR2 as FQDESV (reference sequence). This CDR3 has 13 amino acids. The trim removed 1 base at V and 16 bases at J, leaving 4 bases unmatched. CDR3 DNA sequence: TGTGCCAGCAGCTTAGGACTAGCGGGAGGAAGTTTCTTC. It encodes CASSLGLAGGSFF.

There are a few counts of this clonotype. DNA for the CDR3: TGTGCCAGCAGCCAAGTTCAGGACTATGGCTACACCTTC. It specifies CASSQVQDYGYTF. The rearrangement joins TRBV3-1 to TRBJ1-2; no definite D call. From germline, CDR1 is LGHDT and CDR2 YNNKEL (reference sequence). The V and J ends lost 1 base and 3 bases respectively, with 6 bases between them. The CDR3 has 13 amino acids. The variable domain in full, with the rest retrieved from reference TRBV3-1 and TRBJ1-2, is DTAVSQTPKYLVTQMGNDKSIKCEQNLGHDTMYWYKQDSKKFLKIMFSYNNKELIINETVPNRFSPKSPDKAHLNLHINSLELGDSAVYFCASSQVQDYGYTFGSGTRLTVV.

The DNA for the CDR3 is TGTGCCAGTAGTATATACCTAGCGGGGAGAATCCAAGAGACCCAGTACTTC. This gives the protein CASSIYLAGRIQETQYF. The V call is TRBV19, the J call TRBJ2-5, with 9 bases lining up with TRBD2. CDR1 LNHDA and CDR2 SQIVND come from the germline V gene (reference sequence). Losses at the gene ends were 2 bases for V and 1 base for J; bases not matched to a gene: 8. This CDR3 has 17 residues.

Written as DNA, the CDR3 is TGTGCCAGCAGCCGCGGCCTCGGCCAGGCAGGAGAGACCCAGTACTTC. It is translated as CASSRGLGQAGETQYF. The rearrangement links TRBV3-1 to TRBJ2-5, with unresolved D. V was shortened by 4 bases and J by 4 bases, with 19 bases between the two germline ends. The germline V gene has CDR1 LGHDT and CDR2 YNNKEL (reference sequence). This CDR3 region has 16 residues.

This clonotype was seen repeatedly, ten times or more. V and J are TRBV12-3 or TRBV12-4 and TRBJ1-1; D not resolved. The V end lost 6 bases, the J end lost 1 base, and 15 bases lay between the germline ends. CDR3 length equals 15 residues. The DNA of the CDR3 is TGTGCCAGCAGCCCCAGGAGGGCCTCGAACACTGAAGCTTTCTTT. It codes for CASSPRRASNTEAFF.

The sample holds a few counts of this clonotype. The V call is TRBV28, the J call TRBJ1-4, with D perhaps matching TRBD1 (6 bases). V was cut by 7 bases and J by 0 bases, with 15 bases left in between. The CDR3 consists of 16 residues. Germline V gene lookup returns CDR1 MDHEN and CDR2 SYDVKM. Here the CDR3 reads CASMGQILATNEKLFF. CDR3 DNA: TGTGCCAGCATGGGACAAATACTAGCAACTAATGAAAAACTGTTTTTT.

The rearrangement links TRBV3-1 to TRBJ2-4; unclear D gene. CDR1 is LGHDT and CDR2 is YNNKEL in the germline V gene (reference sequence). Trimming pared 4 bases from V and 5 bases from J, leaving 12 bases between. The CDR3 length is 14 residues. The CDR3 DNA is TGTGCCAGCAGCCCCCCCCGGGTTCAAAACATTCAGTACTTC. It is translated as CASSPPRVQNIQYF.

The table lists this clonotype with many counts. The chain couples TRBV4-2 to TRBJ2-5; no definite D call. Germline V gene data show CDR1 as LGHNA and CDR2 as YNFKEQ. Trimming took off 3 bases at V and 1 base at J, with 12 bases between the two ends. CDR3 length: 15 residues. DNA for the CDR3: TGTGCCAGCAGCCAGGAACAATATTCCCAAGAGACCCAGTACTTC. Its protein product is CASSQEQYSQETQYF.